One T cell receptor beta chain is described in this entry. Per the original data handling: Counts of nucleated cells, estimated from reference gene primer amplification, were obtained. This table comes from immunoSEQ multiplex PCR, and its TCRdb copy is limited to in-frame clones, with some not included. V and J calls and clone size are as listed in that table; D and trimming were resolved from the DNA. Among 140,000 to 150,000 clones, 80% to 90% were seen once, and the ten largest hold approximately 8%. These data come from a study of blood T cell repertoires in COVID-19. In the study overall: The United States, Italy and Spain were the sources of the acute and convalescent COVID-19 samples.

The CDR3 has 15 amino acids. V shed 5 bases, J shed 1 base, and the junction held 4 bases outside the gene matches. CDR1 and CDR2 from the germline V gene are SGHAT and FQNNGV. The Seattle site enrolled patients during active infection and followed them longitudinally. The clonotype originates from an older woman with COVID-19, enrolled during active disease. Input material: peripheral blood. V is TRBV11-2 and J is TRBJ1-3, with 8 bases that match TRBD1. The CDR3 coding sequence is TGTGCCAGCAGCCCTAACAGGGGGTCTGGAAACACCATATATTTT. It specifies CASSPNRGSGNTIYF.